These T cell receptor beta chains were read from a single sample in a study of cytomegalovirus exposure and HLA in healthy donors. TCRdb's copy holds only in-frame clones and misses some; the assay was immunoSEQ multiplex PCR. The sample has 85,000 or so clones. The source material was PBMCs. These receptor sequences come from a woman between 25 and 40 years old in good health and CMV-seronegative. Each CDR3 is given with its conserved first and last residue. A D gene is named only where the DNA matches it firmly.

.	TRBV30	TRBJ2-1	14	CAWEPSATYNEQFF	TGTGCCTGGGAACCTAGCGCAACCTACAATGAGCAGTTCTTC
.	TRBV30	TRBJ2-7	14	CAWSRKGPSYEQYF	TGTGCCTGGAGCAGGAAAGGTCCCTCCTACGAGCAGTACTTC
.	TRBV23-1	TRBJ1-4	13	CASSHRGDEKLFF	TGCGCCAGCAGTCACCGGGGGGATGAAAAACTGTTTTTT
.	TRBV5-1	TRBJ1-6	13	CASSPDISSPLHF	TGCGCCAGCAGCCCTGACATCTCTTCACCCCTCCACTTT
TRBD1	TRBV19	TRBJ1-5	13	CASRRGLDQPQHF	TGTGCCAGTAGGAGGGGGCTGGATCAGCCCCAGCATTTT
TRBD1	TRBV6-6	TRBJ1-2	14	CASRPTGVRDGYTF	TGTGCCAGCAGACCCACAGGGGTGAGAGACGGCTACACCTTC
TRBD1	TRBV30	TRBJ1-2	16	CAWSFSARTGKNGYTF	TGTGCCTGGAGTTTTTCCGCTCGGACAGGAAAGAATGGCTACACCTTC
.	TRBV27	TRBJ2-1	15	CASSDTLSSYNEQFF	TGTGCCAGCAGTGACACATTGAGCTCCTACAATGAGCAGTTCTTC
.	TRBV6-1	TRBJ2-1	14	CATISGLRANEQFF	TGTGCCACCATATCTGGTTTGCGGGCAAATGAGCAGTTCTTC
.	TRBV15	TRBJ1-1	17	CATSRGRLQGMNTEAFF	TGTGCCACCAGCAGAGGGAGGCTACAGGGAATGAACACTGAAGCTTTCTTT
TRBD1	TRBV19	TRBJ2-2	15	CASSKGSQGAGELFF	TGTGCCAGTAGCAAGGGGAGCCAGGGGGCCGGGGAGCTGTTTTTT
.	TRBV7-8	TRBJ2-3	15	CASRPVGGFTDTQYF	TGTGCCAGCAGACCGGTCGGGGGTTTCACAGATACGCAGTATTTT
TRBD1	TRBV30	TRBJ1-5	15	CAWNPGQGGHQPQHF	TGTGCCTGGAACCCGGGACAGGGTGGACATCAGCCCCAGCATTTT
.	TRBV30	TRBJ1-1	12	CAWAHTNTEAFF	TGTGCCTGGGCCCACACGAACACTGAAGCTTTCTTT
TRBD2	TRBV10-1	TRBJ2-3	13	CASSDGGTDTQYF	TGCGCCAGCAGTGACGGGGGGACAGATACGCAGTATTTT
.	TRBV5-1	TRBJ1-1	15	CASSLGSTSNTEAFF	TGCGCCAGCAGCTTGGGTAGTACCTCGAACACTGAAGCTTTCTTT
TRBD2	TRBV30	TRBJ2-2	14	CAWTSGSRTGELFF	TGTGCCTGGACTAGCGGGAGTAGGACCGGGGAGCTGTTTTTT